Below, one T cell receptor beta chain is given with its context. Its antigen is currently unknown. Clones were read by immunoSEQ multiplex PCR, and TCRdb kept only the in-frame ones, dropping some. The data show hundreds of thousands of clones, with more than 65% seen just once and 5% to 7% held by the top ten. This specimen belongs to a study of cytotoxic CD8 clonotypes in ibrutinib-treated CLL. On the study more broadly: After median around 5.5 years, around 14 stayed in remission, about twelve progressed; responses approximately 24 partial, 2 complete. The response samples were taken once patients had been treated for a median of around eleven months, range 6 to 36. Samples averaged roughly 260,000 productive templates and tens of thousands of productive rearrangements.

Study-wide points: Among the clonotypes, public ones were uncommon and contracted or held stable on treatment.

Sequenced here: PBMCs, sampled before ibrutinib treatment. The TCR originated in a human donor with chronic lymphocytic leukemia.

CDR3 in DNA: TGTGCCTATGAGACAGAGATAGTATACGAGCAGTACTTC. As protein: CAYETEIVYEQYF. The rearrangement uses TRBV30 and TRBJ2-7; D is possibly TRBD1 (5 bases). Looked up from germline, CDR1 is GTSNPN and CDR2 is SVGIG (reference sequence). Trimming shortened V by 7 bases and J by 4 bases, and 17 bases separated the two germline ends. This CDR3 has 13 amino acids.